One T cell receptor (beta chain) is described in this entry. Its specificity is unknown. CD45RO-negative, CCR7-positively selected cells formed the naive CD8 fraction, excluding terminally differentiated effector memory CD45RA+ cells. These data originate in a study of shared clonotypes between healthy human individuals. General observations from the study: Naive subsets typically showed greater estimated richness than memory subsets.

The CDR3 runs to 14 residues. Trimming removed 4 bases from V and 3 bases from J, with 13 bases in between. Germline CDR1 is SGHVS and CDR2 is FQNEAQ. Libraries were prepared by immunoSEQ multiplex PCR; TCRdb keeps only in-frame clonotypes and omits some of them. The table shows over 2,000,000 clones, with about 93% occurring only once. The receptor comes from a man between 18 and 29 years old in good health. Some clones in this sample may be carry-over from other donors' samples. The material sequenced was naive CD8+ T cells from PBMCs. This chain uses TRBV7-8 with TRBJ2-7; D call uncertain. CDR3 region: CASSWTDDIYEQYF. The CDR3 DNA reads TGTGCCAGCAGCTGGACGGACGATATCTACGAGCAGTACTTC.